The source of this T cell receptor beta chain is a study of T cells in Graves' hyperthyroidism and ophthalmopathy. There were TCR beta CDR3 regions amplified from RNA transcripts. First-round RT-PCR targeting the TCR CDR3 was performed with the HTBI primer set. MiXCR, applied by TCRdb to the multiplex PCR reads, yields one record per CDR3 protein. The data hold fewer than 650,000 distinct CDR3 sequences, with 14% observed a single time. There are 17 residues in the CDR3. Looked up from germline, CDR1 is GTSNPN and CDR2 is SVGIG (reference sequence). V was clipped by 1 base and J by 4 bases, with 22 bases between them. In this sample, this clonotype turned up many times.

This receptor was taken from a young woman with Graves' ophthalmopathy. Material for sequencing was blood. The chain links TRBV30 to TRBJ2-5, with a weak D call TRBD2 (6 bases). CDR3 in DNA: TGTGCCTGGAGTGGGATCGGGAGCGGGCGGACGAGAGAGACCCAGTACTTC. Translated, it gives CAWSGIGSGRTRETQYF.